This T cell receptor (beta chain) was identified during a study of control samples from healthy donors and cancer patients (dated by TCRdb to about 2020). Libraries came from the immunoSEQ multiplex PCR assay. In its TCRdb copy, this immuneACCESS table keeps in-frame sequences only and misses some clones. Where compared with another copy, unresolved V genes explain less than half of these, and the others have no known cause. The sample table shows over 150,000 clones, and roughly 94% are seen once. 12% to 15% of the sample belongs to the ten largest clones. The CDR3 contains 13 residues, cysteine and phenylalanine counted. Only CDR3 DNA remains: 39 bases, in frame from the first base. V sheds 4 bases and J sheds 7 bases, leaving 13 bases between their ends. Based on the germline V gene, the CDR1 and CDR2 sequences are MGHRA and YSYEKL. As concerns this clone: Its antigen is currently not known. No base qualities exist here, and no much larger clone lies one base off it.

This sequence was found in a man between 60 and 70 years old with colorectal cancer. The chain uses TRBV4-1 and TRBJ1-2; TRBD1 could be the D gene, as 6 bases match. Sequencing was carried out using PBMCs. The DNA sequence is as follows: TGCGCCAGCAGCCCCCAACGACAGGCTGGCTACACCTTC. Its product reads: CASSPQRQAGYTF.